This TCR beta chain was observed in a study of T cells in Graves' hyperthyroidism and ophthalmopathy. Findings and caveats of the study: Expanded thyroid clonotypes (above 0.001) were mostly also found in blood.

With respect to this clonotype: Its specificity is unknown.

RNA transcripts served as the template for amplifying TCR beta CDR3 regions. In the first-round RT-PCR of the TCR CDR3, the HTBI primer set was used. TCRdb independently ran MiXCR on the multiplex PCR reads; one entry per CDR3 protein. The table lists about half a million distinct CDR3 sequences, around 15% of them singletons, with 25% to 30% in the top ten. A NOSPECS grade of at least 4, a Clinical Activity Score of at least 3 and duration under 3 months were recorded in ophthalmopathy patients. The CDR3 length is 13 residues. In germline, CDR1 is DFQATT, CDR2 SNEGSKA (reference sequence). V was trimmed by 5 bases and J by 6 bases, leaving 14 bases between them.

The sample taken for sequencing was blood. The TCR sequence derives from a woman aged 25 to 39 with Graves' ophthalmopathy. The chain links TRBV20-1 to TRBJ2-1; a possible D gene is TRBD2 (6 bases). In DNA form, the CDR3 reads TGCAGTGCTTTTCCCCCGGGACTCAATGAGCAGTTCTTC. This translates into CSAFPPGLNEQFF.